The entry that follows covers one T cell receptor (beta chain) sequence. The sample originates from a study of blood T cell repertoires in COVID-19. Germline V gene sequence: CDR1 SGHNT, CDR2 YENEEA. The length of the CDR3 is 16 residues. The V gene end was trimmed by 4 bases and the J gene end by 0 bases; junction bases not matched to a gene: 5. Participant reports of clinical history set cohort assignment. Measured with immunoSEQ multiplex PCR; TCRdb has only the in-frame clones, and not every one. Of about 190,000 clones detected, around 82% appear once; the ten largest clones hold 5.2%. This receptor was obtained from a woman aged 60-75 years with acute COVID-19. The J gene is TRBJ2-2, the V gene TRBV11-3; 7 nucleotides align to TRBD1. The sequencing sample was made of PBMCs or T cells enriched from blood (not recorded which). CDR3 coding DNA: TGTGCCAGCAGCTACTCAGGGGGACCGAACACCGGGGAGCTGTTTTTT. Protein product: CASSYSGGPNTGELFF.